Listed below are T cell receptor beta chains from one sample, sequenced in a study of CD8+CD57+ T cells in acquired aplastic anemia. MiXCR was run by TCRdb on the reads, yielding one entry per CDR3 protein. This sample yields about 220,000 distinct CDR3 sequences, of which around half are seen a single time; approximately 7.8% belongs to the top ten. Input material: sorted CD4+, CD8+, or CD8+CD57+ T cells (not recorded which) from PBMCs. The receptors stem from a human donor with aplastic anemia. CDR3s include the opening cysteine and the closing phenylalanine or tryptophan. Each record gives: CDR3 protein, CDR3 DNA, J gene, V gene, D gene, clone size. The D gene is left open where the match is weak. Expanded clones get a size class; other rows say once, few or many, or leave the size out.

CDR3aa: CSVDRTSGMSDTQYF
CDR3nt: TGCAGCGTTGACCGGACTAGCGGGATGTCAGATACGCAGTATTTT
j_gene: TRBJ2-3
v_gene: TRBV29-1
d_gene: TRBD2
abundance: NA

CDR3aa: CAIRPDRDNQPQHF
CDR3nt: TGCGCCATCAGGCCCGACAGGGACAATCAGCCCCAGCATTTT
j_gene: TRBJ1-5
v_gene: TRBV10-3
d_gene: TRBD1
abundance: NA

CDR3aa: CASSRGHTSSYEQYF
CDR3nt: TGCGCCAGCAGCCGAGGACATACGAGCTCCTACGAGCAGTACTTC
j_gene: TRBJ2-7
v_gene: TRBV4-1
d_gene: NA
abundance: few

CDR3aa: CSVEVEGGWTDEQFF
CDR3nt: TGCAGCGTTGAAGTTGAGGGCGGGTGGACAGATGAGCAGTTCTTC
j_gene: TRBJ2-1
v_gene: TRBV29-1
d_gene: NA
abundance: many

CDR3aa: CASSTRNRLRNTEAFF
CDR3nt: TGTGCCAGCAGCACCCGAAACAGGCTAAGGAACACTGAAGCTTTCTTT
j_gene: TRBJ1-1
v_gene: TRBV7-2
d_gene: NA
abundance: many

CDR3aa: CASSSLEGQGVSYGYTF
CDR3nt: TGTGCCAGCAGCTCTCTTGAAGGACAGGGAGTTAGCTATGGCTACACCTTC
j_gene: TRBJ1-2
v_gene: TRBV7-9
d_gene: TRBD1
abundance: NA

CDR3aa: CASSYAYETENNEQFF
CDR3nt: TGTGCCAGCAGTTACGCTTATGAGACAGAGAACAATGAGCAGTTCTTC
j_gene: TRBJ2-1
v_gene: TRBV6-5
d_gene: NA
abundance: many

CDR3aa: CASSLAGGGNTGELFF
CDR3nt: TGTGCTAGCAGCTTAGCAGGCGGGGGGAACACCGGGGAGCTGTTTTTT
j_gene: TRBJ2-2
v_gene: TRBV7-6
d_gene: TRBD2
abundance: NA

CDR3aa: CATQGEDYGYTF
CDR3nt: TGTGCCACCCAGGGGGAAGACTATGGCTACACCTTC
j_gene: TRBJ1-2
v_gene: TRBV2
d_gene: TRBD1
abundance: once

CDR3aa: CASSEGTGPNNEQFF
CDR3nt: TGTGCCAGCAGCGAGGGGACAGGACCCAACAATGAGCAGTTCTTC
j_gene: TRBJ2-1
v_gene: TRBV9
d_gene: TRBD1
abundance: NA

CDR3aa: CASSPPVAGGPYEQYF
CDR3nt: TGTGCCAGCTCACCACCGGTAGCGGGGGGGCCTTACGAGCAGTACTTC
j_gene: TRBJ2-7
v_gene: TRBV14
d_gene: TRBD2
abundance: few

CDR3aa: CASSRAFTAYNSPLHF
CDR3nt: TGTGCCAGTAGTAGGGCATTCACAGCCTATAATTCACCCCTCCACTTT
j_gene: TRBJ1-6
v_gene: TRBV19
d_gene: NA
abundance: many

CDR3aa: CASLAAYNEQFF
CDR3nt: TGTGCCAGCTTGGCAGCGTACAATGAGCAGTTCTTC
j_gene: TRBJ2-1
v_gene: TRBV6-1
d_gene: NA
abundance: many

CDR3aa: CASSSGEQRAWETQYF
CDR3nt: TGTGCCAGTAGCTCGGGGGAACAGAGGGCTTGGGAGACCCAGTACTTC
j_gene: TRBJ2-5
v_gene: TRBV19
d_gene: NA
abundance: NA

CDR3aa: CSARVRRGGSYNEQFF
CDR3nt: TGCAGTGCTAGAGTGCGACGGGGGGGCTCCTACAATGAGCAGTTCTTC
j_gene: TRBJ2-1
v_gene: TRBV20-1
d_gene: TRBD2
abundance: NA

CDR3aa: CASSEYSGGYNEQFF
CDR3nt: TGCGCCAGCAGTGAATATAGCGGGGGCTACAATGAGCAGTTCTTC
j_gene: TRBJ2-1
v_gene: TRBV10-2
d_gene: TRBD2
abundance: NA

CDR3aa: CASNFDRGPYEQYF
CDR3nt: TGCGCCAGCAACTTCGACAGGGGCCCCTACGAGCAGTACTTC
j_gene: TRBJ2-7
v_gene: TRBV10-2
d_gene: TRBD1
abundance: once

CDR3aa: CASSRDLGNSPLHF
CDR3nt: TGTGCCAGCAGCCGGGACCTGGGGAATTCACCCCTCCACTTT
j_gene: TRBJ1-6
v_gene: TRBV7-9
d_gene: NA
abundance: NA

CDR3aa: CAGRGSSGANVLTF
CDR3nt: TGTGCCGGGCGGGGGAGCTCTGGGGCCAACGTCCTGACTTTC
j_gene: TRBJ2-6
v_gene: TRBV12-3/TRBV12-4
d_gene: TRBD2
abundance: many

CDR3aa: CATREDGNEQFF
CDR3nt: TGTGCCACCAGAGAGGACGGCAATGAGCAGTTCTTC
j_gene: TRBJ2-1
v_gene: TRBV15
d_gene: NA
abundance: NA

CDR3aa: CATSSTQGDGYTF
CDR3nt: TGTGCCACCAGCAGCACCCAGGGTGATGGCTACACCTTC
j_gene: TRBJ1-2
v_gene: TRBV15
d_gene: NA
abundance: many

CDR3aa: CSAWGPYEQYF
CDR3nt: TGCAGTGCGTGGGGACCCTACGAGCAGTACTTC
j_gene: TRBJ2-7
v_gene: TRBV20-1
d_gene: NA
abundance: NA

CDR3aa: CASSALGDSNTGELFF
CDR3nt: TGTGCCAGCAGCGCTCTTGGGGATTCGAACACCGGGGAGCTGTTTTTT
j_gene: TRBJ2-2
v_gene: TRBV9
d_gene: NA
abundance: few

CDR3aa: CASSTTFTGELFF
CDR3nt: TGTGCCAGCTCCACGACATTCACCGGGGAACTGTTTTTT
j_gene: TRBJ2-2
v_gene: TRBV2
d_gene: NA
abundance: NA

CDR3aa: CASRPRQGLYGYTF
CDR3nt: TGTGCCAGCAGACCAAGACAGGGACTCTATGGCTACACCTTC
j_gene: TRBJ1-2
v_gene: TRBV28
d_gene: TRBD1
abundance: NA

CDR3aa: CASSHRDSYNEQFF
CDR3nt: TGTGCCAGCAGCCACCGGGACAGTTACAATGAGCAGTTCTTC
j_gene: TRBJ2-1
v_gene: TRBV3-1
d_gene: TRBD1
abundance: few

CDR3aa: CAGSQTGEGYEQYF
CDR3nt: TGTGCCGGCAGCCAGACAGGGGAGGGCTACGAGCAGTACTTC
j_gene: TRBJ2-7
v_gene: TRBV7-2
d_gene: NA
abundance: NA

CDR3aa: CSVVSGTIQETQYF
CDR3nt: TGCAGCGTTGTTAGCGGGACGATCCAAGAGACCCAGTACTTC
j_gene: TRBJ2-5
v_gene: TRBV29-1
d_gene: TRBD2
abundance: many

CDR3aa: CSAVGLAGVYNEQFF
CDR3nt: TGCAGTGCTGTAGGACTAGCGGGAGTTTACAATGAGCAGTTCTTC
j_gene: TRBJ2-1
v_gene: TRBV20-1
d_gene: TRBD2
abundance: NA

CDR3aa: CASSVEAATNEKLFF
CDR3nt: TGTGCCAGCAGCGTGGAAGCTGCAACTAATGAAAAACTGTTTTTT
j_gene: TRBJ1-4
v_gene: TRBV9
d_gene: NA
abundance: many

CDR3aa: CAISGRASDLHTDTQYF
CDR3nt: TGTGCCATCAGTGGACGGGCCTCAGACCTACACACAGATACGCAGTATTTT
j_gene: TRBJ2-3
v_gene: TRBV10-3
d_gene: NA
abundance: many

CDR3aa: CSARGLPGREVYNEQFF
CDR3nt: TGCAGTGCTAGGGGGCTCCCAGGGAGGGAGGTTTACAATGAGCAGTTCTTC
j_gene: TRBJ2-1
v_gene: TRBV20-1
d_gene: TRBD2
abundance: few

CDR3aa: CASSRGGKNIQYF
CDR3nt: TGTGCCAGCAGCCGGGGGGGGAAAAACATTCAGTACTTC
j_gene: TRBJ2-4
v_gene: TRBV14
d_gene: TRBD2
abundance: NA

CDR3aa: CASSLLAGDEQYF
CDR3nt: TGTGCCAGCAGCTTACTAGCGGGAGACGAGCAGTACTTC
j_gene: TRBJ2-7
v_gene: TRBV11-2
d_gene: TRBD2
abundance: NA

CDR3aa: CSVAGDGGPYEQYF
CDR3nt: TGCAGCGTTGCGGGGGATGGGGGACCCTACGAGCAGTACTTC
j_gene: TRBJ2-7
v_gene: TRBV29-1
d_gene: NA
abundance: many

CDR3aa: CASSFTSGGAGEQYF
CDR3nt: TGTGCCAGCAGCTTCACTAGCGGGGGGGCCGGGGAGCAGTACTTC
j_gene: TRBJ2-7
v_gene: TRBV7-2
d_gene: TRBD2
abundance: NA

CDR3aa: CATSSMENTGELFF
CDR3nt: TGTGCCACCAGCAGTATGGAGAACACCGGGGAGCTGTTTTTT
j_gene: TRBJ2-2
v_gene: TRBV15
d_gene: NA
abundance: once

CDR3aa: CASSEVEQETQYF
CDR3nt: TGTGCCAGCAGTGAAGTGGAGCAAGAGACCCAGTACTTC
j_gene: TRBJ2-5
v_gene: TRBV10-3
d_gene: NA
abundance: NA

CDR3aa: CASSQDSAPWNTEAFF
CDR3nt: TGTGCCAGCAGCCAAGATTCCGCCCCTTGGAACACTGAAGCTTTCTTT
j_gene: TRBJ1-1
v_gene: TRBV14
d_gene: NA
abundance: many

CDR3aa: CASSLAAGDLNEQFF
CDR3nt: TGTGCCAGCAGCTTAGCGGCGGGAGACCTAAATGAGCAGTTCTTC
j_gene: TRBJ2-1
v_gene: TRBV7-9
d_gene: TRBD2
abundance: many

CDR3aa: CASSVARAGGMDEQFF
CDR3nt: TGTGCCAGCAGCGTAGCAAGGGCGGGGGGGATGGATGAGCAGTTCTTC
j_gene: TRBJ2-1
v_gene: TRBV9
d_gene: TRBD2
abundance: NA

CDR3aa: CASRDSLVRYTF
CDR3nt: TGTGCCAGCAGGGACAGCTTAGTCCGCTACACCTTC
j_gene: TRBJ1-2
v_gene: TRBV2
d_gene: NA
abundance: few

CDR3aa: CASSFVGAQDIQYF
CDR3nt: TGTGCCAGCAGCTTCGTGGGGGCGCAGGACATTCAGTACTTC
j_gene: TRBJ2-4
v_gene: TRBV7-9
d_gene: NA
abundance: NA

CDR3aa: CATSSWGGPEQFF
CDR3nt: TGTGCCACCAGCAGCTGGGGCGGTCCTGAGCAGTTCTTC
j_gene: TRBJ2-1
v_gene: TRBV15
d_gene: NA
abundance: once

CDR3aa: CAISERGGVEKLFF
CDR3nt: TGTGCCATCAGTGAGAGGGGAGGAGTTGAAAAACTGTTTTTT
j_gene: TRBJ1-4
v_gene: TRBV10-3
d_gene: NA
abundance: NA

CDR3aa: CASSSRQGGGNYGYTF
CDR3nt: TGTGCCAGTAGTTCACGACAGGGAGGGGGCAACTATGGCTACACCTTC
j_gene: TRBJ1-2
v_gene: TRBV19
d_gene: TRBD1
abundance: few

CDR3aa: CASSHQTPNTEAFF
CDR3nt: TGTGCCAGCAGCCACCAGACACCGAACACTGAAGCTTTCTTT
j_gene: TRBJ1-1
v_gene: TRBV27
d_gene: NA
abundance: few

CDR3aa: CASSLGGFYGYTF
CDR3nt: TGTGCCAGCAGCTTGGGGGGGTTCTATGGCTACACCTTC
j_gene: TRBJ1-2
v_gene: TRBV7-8
d_gene: NA
abundance: NA

CDR3aa: CASSSGTGQSPLHF
CDR3nt: TGTGCCAGCAGCAGCGGGACAGGACAATCACCCCTCCACTTT
j_gene: TRBJ1-6
v_gene: TRBV27
d_gene: TRBD1
abundance: once

CDR3aa: CASRTPRVTDQPQHF
CDR3nt: TGTGCCAGCAGAACTCCACGGGTTACCGATCAGCCCCAGCATTTT
j_gene: TRBJ1-5
v_gene: TRBV9
d_gene: NA
abundance: NA

CDR3aa: CAIQTGTKTYEQYF
CDR3nt: TGTGCCATCCAGACCGGGACCAAGACCTACGAGCAGTACTTC
j_gene: TRBJ2-7
v_gene: TRBV7-9
d_gene: NA
abundance: once